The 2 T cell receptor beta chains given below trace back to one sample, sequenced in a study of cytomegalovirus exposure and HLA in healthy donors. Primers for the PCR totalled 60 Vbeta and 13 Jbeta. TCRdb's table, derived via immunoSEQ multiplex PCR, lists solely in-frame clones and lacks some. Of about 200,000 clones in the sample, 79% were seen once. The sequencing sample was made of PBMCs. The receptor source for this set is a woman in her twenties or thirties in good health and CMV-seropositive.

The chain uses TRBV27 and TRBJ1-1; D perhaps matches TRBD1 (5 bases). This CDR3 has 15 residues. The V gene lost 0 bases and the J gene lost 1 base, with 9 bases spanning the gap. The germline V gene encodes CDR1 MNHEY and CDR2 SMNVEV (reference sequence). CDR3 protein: CASSLSGAGNTEAFF. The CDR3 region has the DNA TGTGCCAGCAGTTTATCTGGGGCAGGGAACACTGAAGCTTTCTTT.

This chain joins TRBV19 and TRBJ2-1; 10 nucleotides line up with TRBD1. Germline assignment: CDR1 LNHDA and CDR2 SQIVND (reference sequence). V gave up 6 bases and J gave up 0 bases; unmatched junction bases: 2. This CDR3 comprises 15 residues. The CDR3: CASRTGGNSYNEQFF. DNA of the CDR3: TGTGCCAGTAGGACAGGGGGCAACTCCTACAATGAGCAGTTCTTC.